Given below is one T cell receptor (beta chain) in context. Germline V lookup: CDR1 SGHAT, CDR2 FQNNGV. The CDR3 contains 14 residues. Trimming cost V 5 bases and J 7 bases, with 14 bases left between them. The sample comes from a study of blood T cell repertoires in COVID-19. Study in general: The study drew acute and convalescent COVID-19 samples from the United States, Italy and Spain. Sources were T cells, B-cell-depleted T cells, or PBMCs; the material itself was cDNA or gDNA.

Measured with immunoSEQ multiplex PCR; TCRdb has only the in-frame clones, and not every one. The table includes 120,000 to 150,000 clones, roughly four fifths detected once. Clinical history as reported by participants underpinned cohort assignment. Sequenced input: PBMCs or T cells enriched from blood (not recorded which). The sequence was obtained from a woman under 30 who had been exposed to COVID-19. The V gene is TRBV11-2, the J gene TRBJ2-2, with D perhaps TRBD2 (6 bases). Here the CDR3 DNA reads TGTGCCAGCAGCCTCGCACGGGGGAGCGGGGAGCTGTTTTTT. Translating it yields CASSLARGSGELFF.